Listed here is a single TCR beta chain. As yet, its antigen is unknown. The CDR3 has 12 residues. Trimming took 5 bases from V and 4 from J, leaving 8 bases between them. The germline gives CDR1 ENHRY, CDR2 SYGVKD. Donors had nominal health at sampling but likely had unrecorded immune exposures. The PCR was carried out with 60 Vbeta primers and 13 Jbeta primers. The data were produced by immunoSEQ multiplex PCR, yet TCRdb's version contains in-frame clones alone and is incomplete. The repertoire holds around 170,000 clones, with roughly four fifths as singletons. This sample is part of a study of cytomegalovirus exposure and HLA in healthy donors. Points from the study as a whole: In a later analysis, a missense DCLRE1C variant was linked to TCR beta V- and J-gene trimming.

The specimen sequenced was PBMCs. The TCR comes from a woman aged 18-29 years in good health and CMV-seronegative. J is TRBJ1-1 and V is TRBV10-3; D remains unclear. CDR3 in DNA: TGTGCCATCAGTCAGGCGATCACTGAAGCTTTCTTT. Translation: CAISQAITEAFF.